The 23 T cell receptor beta chains below come from one sample, sequenced in a study of T cells in Graves' hyperthyroidism and ophthalmopathy. Authors of the study amplified TCR beta CDR3 regions from RNA transcripts. The primer set for the first-round RT-PCR of the TCR CDR3 was HTBI. TCRdb re-derived calls from the multiplex PCR reads in MiXCR, one entry per CDR3 protein. The sample records roughly 700,000 distinct CDR3 sequences, over 35% being singletons. The sequencing input was blood. The source of these receptors is a woman in her thirties or forties with Graves' hyperthyroidism.

With regard to this clonotype: No DNA is shown, since the ends of the CDR3 on it are uncertain; the CDR3 is the one TCRdb lists. CDR3 loop: CAISGRRGTDTGSCFF. This rearrangement joins TRBV10-3 to TRBJ2-2; TRBD1 was called by the table and not checked on the DNA. The CDR3 spans 16 residues, counting both ends. Looked up from germline, CDR1 is ENHRY and CDR2 is SYGVKD.

J is TRBJ2-2 and V is TRBV7-9; D not certain. The V end was cut by 7 bases, the J end by 0 bases, with 12 bases between. CDR3 length: 15 residues. CDR1 is SEHNR and CDR2 is FQNEAQ in the germline V gene (reference sequence). CDR3 DNA sequence: TGTGCCAGCACCCCAACCTATACGAACACCGGGGAGCTGTTTTTT. The encoded protein is CASTPTYTNTGELFF.

This clonotype was detected ten times or more. V gene TRBV9 combines with J gene TRBJ2-5; either TRBD1 or TRBD2 may fit D (7 bases each). Germline V gives CDR1 SGDLS, CDR2 YYNGEE. This CDR3 spans 13 amino acids. V gave up 8 bases and J gave up 5 bases, with 16 bases separating them. CDR3 sequence reads: CASNRGGGETQYF. CDR3 DNA sequence: TGTGCCAGTAACAGGGGAGGGGGTGAGACCCAGTACTTC.

This clonotype was counted many times. One end of the junction varies from germline; a read error may be responsible. This chain uses TRBV7-7 with TRBJ2-2; 8 bases are shared with TRBD1. The germline gives CDR1 SSHAT, CDR2 FNYEAQ (reference sequence). This CDR3 has 16 residues. CDR3 nucleotide sequence: TGTGCTAGCAGCTTAGGCGGGACAGGTACTGCCGGGGAGCTGTTTTTT. It translates to CASSLGGTGTAGELFF.

Points on this clonotype: A much larger clone lies a single base off, so this may be a read error. J is TRBJ1-1 and V is TRBV10-2, with D maybe TRBD1 (5 bases). The germline V gene encodes CDR1 WSHSY and CDR2 SAAADI. This CDR3 comprises 14 residues. The DNA for the CDR3 is TGTGCCAGCAGCCCCTCCTGGGGGAGCACTGAAGCTTTCTTT. It specifies CASSPSWGSTEAFF.

CDR3 nucleotides: TGTGCCAGCAGGGTCGGGGCATCCCCCGAGACCCAGTACTTC. This codes for CASRVGASPETQYF. V is TRBV28 and J is TRBJ2-5; D assignment may be TRBD1 or TRBD2 (5 bases each). This CDR3 has 14 residues. V was pared by 6 bases and J by 5 bases, with 16 bases between. Germline assignment: CDR1 MDHEN and CDR2 SYDVKM.

This chain uses TRBV10-3 with TRBJ2-7; 7 bases match TRBD1. CDR3 length: 16 residues. Germline loops: CDR1 ENHRY, CDR2 SYGVKD. Trimming removed 1 base from V and 0 bases from J; junction bases left unmatched: 6. In DNA, the CDR3 is TGTGCCATCAGTGAGTTTAAGACAGGGAGCTCCTACGAGCAGTACTTC. It specifies CAISEFKTGSSYEQYF.

This clonotype was picked up a small number of times. This chain joins TRBV7-2 and TRBJ1-2; 8 nucleotides match TRBD1. Germline loops: CDR1 SGHTA, CDR2 FQGNSA. CDR3 length: 15 residues. Losses at the gene ends were 5 bases for V and 5 bases for J; bases not matched to a gene: 10. As DNA, the CDR3 is TGTGCCAGCAGCCTCGGGACAGGCCAAGTATATGGCTACACCTTC. As protein: CASSLGTGQVYGYTF.

At least ten counts were recorded for this clonotype. The rearrangement joins TRBV7-9 to TRBJ2-7; 11 bases map to TRBD2. Germline values: CDR1 SEHNR, CDR2 FQNEAQ (reference sequence). Trimming removed 5 bases from V and 4 bases from J; junction bases left unmatched: 7. This CDR3 is 15 amino acids long. CDR3 DNA sequence: TGTGCCAGCAGCCAAAGAGGGACTAGCGGATACGAGCAGTACTTC. This codes for CASSQRGTSGYEQYF.

Regarding this clonotype: A junction boundary mismatches the germline segment, possibly from a read error. The gene calls are TRBV7-2 and TRBJ2-5; D might be TRBD2 (5 bases). The CDR3 is made up of 16 amino acids. Germline assignment: CDR1 SGHTA and CDR2 FQGNSA. The CDR3 bases are TGCGCCAGCAGCCTCGGGGTTGAGGTGGCCCAAGAGACCCAGTACTTC. It codes for CASSLGVEVAQETQYF.

In the case of this clonotype: A read error may be the cause here, since a much bigger clone is one base away. This chain connects TRBV25-1 to TRBJ2-7; 9 bases line up with TRBD2. This CDR3 is 22 amino acids long. Per the germline V gene, CDR1 is MGHDK and CDR2 is SYGVNS. CDR3 region: CAGSDYGPVLFLAGITPREQYF. The DNA of the CDR3 is TGTGCCGGCAGTGATTACGGTCCGGTACTTTTTCTAGCGGGGATTACCCCGAGGGAGCAGTACTTC.

This clonotype was counted between two and nine times. The conserved phenylalanine or tryptophan normally closing the CDR3 is absent here, so this likely arose from a read error. The V gene is TRBV6-5, the J gene TRBJ1-1; TRBD1 agrees at 7 bases. From germline, CDR1 is MNHEY and CDR2 SVGAGI. This CDR3 is built from 15 residues. Germline trimming cut 5 bases from V and 5 bases from J; bases unmatched to any gene: 11. As DNA, the CDR3 is TGTGCCAGCAGTCCTGGATACAGGGGAAAAACTGAAGCTTTCTCT. This sequence encodes CASSPGYRGKTEAFS.

The V call is TRBV5-1, the J call TRBJ1-5; D possibly corresponds to TRBD1 (6 bases). Deletions cut 1 base from V and 7 bases from J, with 15 bases between. The CDR3 is 15 residues long. Germline CDR1 and CDR2: SGHRS and YFSETQ. The CDR3 loop is CASSLSPGEGQPQHF. In nucleotides, the CDR3 is TGCGCCAGCAGCTTGTCCCCAGGGGAAGGACAGCCCCAGCATTTT.

The chain joins TRBV20-1 to TRBJ2-5; D gene ambiguous. The V gene's germline CDR1 is DFQATT and CDR2 SNEGSKA (reference sequence). V was clipped by 5 bases and J by 1 base, with 8 bases between them. The CDR3 spans 12 residues. Written as DNA, the CDR3 is TGCAGTGCTGATAAAACCCAAGAGACCCAGTACTTC. This codes for CSADKTQETQYF.

This clonotype was observed a few times. An end of the junction does not agree with germline; a read error may underlie this. This rearrangement joins TRBV5-4 to TRBJ2-7, with D possibly being TRBD1 or TRBD2 (7 bases each). The germline V gene has CDR1 SGHNT and CDR2 YYREEE (reference sequence). The CDR3 runs to 15 residues. CDR3 region: CASSQIFGGTDEQYF. In DNA form, the CDR3 reads TGCGCCAGCAGCCAAATCTTCGGGGGGACAGACGAGCAGTACTTC.

This clonotype was detected only a few times. This chain's CDR3 is CSARAPGTGALGGYTF. The CDR3 region has the DNA TGCAGTGCTAGAGCCCCAGGGACAGGGGCCCTGGGGGGCTACACCTTC. This sequence joins TRBV20-1 and TRBJ1-2; 10 nucleotides agree with TRBD1. The germline V gene has CDR1 DFQATT and CDR2 SNEGSKA (reference sequence). The CDR3 consists of 16 residues. The ends lost 1 base at V and 8 bases at J; junction bases unmatched: 13.

This chain uses TRBV11-2 with TRBJ2-7, with D tentatively TRBD2 (7 bases). This CDR3 is built from 15 residues. Germline V gene lookup returns CDR1 SGHAT and CDR2 FQNNGV. V dropped 1 base and J dropped 5 bases, with 15 bases sitting between them. CDR3 sequence (DNA): TGTGCCAGCAGCTTAGTAGGGGGGGCTTATAACGAGCAGTACTTC. Translated, it gives CASSLVGGAYNEQYF.

V is TRBV11-1 and J is TRBJ1-1; tentative D call: TRBD1 (5 bases). There are 15 residues in the CDR3. V was trimmed by 7 bases and J by 0 bases, leaving 15 bases between them. From germline, CDR1 is SGHAT and CDR2 FQDESV (reference sequence). The CDR3 protein is CASTNPRGMNTEAFF. The CDR3 nucleotides read TGTGCCAGCACCAACCCAAGGGGAATGAACACTGAAGCTTTCTTT.

The gene calls are TRBV6-5 and TRBJ2-7; the match to TRBD2 covers 13 bases. V gave up 6 bases and J gave up 0 bases; unmatched junction bases: 11. CDR1 MNHEY and CDR2 SVGAGI come from the germline V gene. The CDR3 is 18 residues long. As DNA, the CDR3 is TGTGCCAGCAGCCCGACTAGCGGGGGGTCCCAGAGCTCCTACGAGCAGTACTTC. Translated: CASSPTSGGSQSSYEQYF.

This clonotype has a count of ten or more. The rearrangement joins TRBV7-9 to TRBJ1-1; no reliable D call. The CDR3 totals 11 residues. From germline, CDR1 is SEHNR and CDR2 FQNEAQ (reference sequence). The V end lost 1 base, the J end lost 12 bases, and 9 bases lay between the germline ends. The chain's CDR3 is CASSLGGGTFF. DNA of the CDR3: TGTGCCAGCAGCTTAGGGGGAGGGACTTTCTTT.

This clonotype appeared once. This chain joins TRBV6-5 and TRBJ1-4, with unresolved D. CDR1 is MNHEY, CDR2 SVGAGI, per germline. The CDR3 runs 16 residues. Trimming cost V 4 bases and J 6 bases, with 18 bases left between them. CDR3 residues: CASSLVLGRRDEKLFF. CDR3 DNA: TGTGCCAGCAGTTTAGTCTTGGGCAGGCGAGATGAAAAACTGTTTTTT.

The J gene is TRBJ1-2, the V gene TRBV6-5; 7 nucleotides match TRBD1. V shed 6 bases and J 2 bases; nucleotides not matched to a gene: 6. Germline CDR1 is MNHEY and CDR2 is SVGAGI. This CDR3 has 14 residues. This CDR3 is CASRRKGGNYGYTF. The CDR3 DNA reads TGTGCCAGCAGGAGGAAAGGGGGCAACTATGGCTACACCTTC.

The J gene is TRBJ2-5, the V gene TRBV11-1; a weak D match, TRBD2 (6 bases). This CDR3 spans 15 amino acids. CDR1 and CDR2 from the germline V gene are SGHAT and FQDESV (reference sequence). V lost 4 bases to trimming and J lost 3 bases, with 15 bases between them. In nucleotides, the CDR3 is TGTGCCAGCAGCTCCCACGGTGGGGGGAAAGAGACCCAGTACTTC. Protein sequence: CASSSHGGGKETQYF.